These 9 T cell receptor beta chains share one sample of origin, sequenced in a study of T cells after somatic rescue of genetic block. Only in-frame clones appear in the TCRdb table, and some are missing; sequencing was by immunoSEQ multiplex PCR. The table includes 68,000 or so clones, around 93% detected once. What was sequenced was peripheral blood mononuclear cells (PBMCs). The receptors originated from a man aged 35 to 55.

This chain connects TRBV28 to TRBJ2-3; TRBD1 is a possible D gene (6 bases). Per germline, CDR1 MDHEN and CDR2 SYDVKM. V was pared by 2 bases and J by 3 bases, with 15 bases between. CDR3 length: 16 amino acids. This CDR3 reads CASSLLRTDGTDTQYF. The CDR3, as DNA: TGTGCCAGCAGTTTACTCCGGACAGATGGTACAGATACGCAGTATTTT.

The chain links TRBV5-1 to TRBJ1-2, with 11 bases fitting TRBD1. With 4 bases clipped from V and 3 bases from J, the junction kept 2 bases outside the gene matches. This CDR3 is 14 amino acids long. CDR1 is SGHRS and CDR2 is YFSETQ in the germline V gene. CDR3 sequence (DNA): TGCGCCAGCAGCCCGGACAGGGGGCACTATGGCTACACCTTC. It translates to CASSPDRGHYGYTF.

V gene TRBV18 combines with J gene TRBJ2-7; 10 bases fit TRBD1. The trim removed 1 base at V and 1 base at J, leaving 10 bases unmatched. Germline V CDR1 and CDR2: KGHSH, LQKENI. CDR3 length equals 18 residues. CDR3 in amino acids: CASSPQGPGTGVSYEQYF. Written as DNA, the CDR3 is TGTGCCAGCTCACCACAAGGCCCCGGGACAGGGGTATCCTACGAGCAGTACTTC.

This clone occurred once. This chain joins TRBV13 and TRBJ2-5; tentatively, D is TRBD2 (6 bases). V lost 2 bases, J lost 4 bases, and 8 bases lay in between. There are 13 residues in the CDR3. Germline loops: CDR1 PRHDT, CDR2 FYEKMQ (reference sequence). Here the CDR3 reads CASSLRGTETQYF. The DNA for the CDR3 is TGTGCCAGCAGCTTACGGGGGACAGAGACCCAGTACTTC.

The J gene is TRBJ2-7, the V gene TRBV5-6, with 7 bases aligning to TRBD1. This CDR3 contains 14 residues. The V and J ends lost 5 bases and 3 bases, in that order; junction bases with no gene match: 8. Germline CDR1 SGHDT, CDR2 YYEEEE. The CDR3 is CASSRDRRVYEQYF. In DNA form, the CDR3 reads TGTGCCAGCAGTAGGGACAGAAGGGTCTACGAGCAGTACTTC. Full variable domain (remainder filled in from reference TRBV5-6 and TRBJ2-7): DAGVTQSPTHLIKTRGQQVTLRCSPKSGHDTVSWYQQALGQGPQFIFQYYEEEERQRGNFPDRFSGHQFPNYSSELNVNALLLGDSALYLCASSRDRRVYEQYFGPGTRLTVT.

The rearrangement links TRBV4-1 to TRBJ2-6; no definite D call. The germline CDR1 and CDR2 sequences are MGHRA and YSYEKL. This CDR3 is 16 amino acids long. V shed 1 base and J shed 0 bases, with 7 bases lying between them. The DNA of the CDR3 is TGCGCCAGCAGCCAAGGTCCTTTCTCTGGGGCCAACGTCCTGACTTTC. The encoded protein is CASSQGPFSGANVLTF.

The DNA of the CDR3 is TGCAGCGTTGAACGGGCTTCCTACAATGAGCAGTTCTTC. As protein: CSVERASYNEQFF. V and J are TRBV29-1 and TRBJ2-1, with D hard to call. V lost 2 bases, J lost 1 base, and 6 bases lay in between. Germline lookup yields CDR1 SQVTM and CDR2 ANQGSEA. The CDR3 has 13 residues.

The chain employs TRBV2 and TRBJ2-3, with 9 positions matching TRBD2. Germline V gives CDR1 SNHLY, CDR2 FYNNEI. The length of the CDR3 is 15 residues. V lost 6 bases, J lost 2 bases, and 6 bases stayed unmatched. CDR3 nucleotide sequence: TGTGCCAGCAGCGGACTAGCGCTTCTCACAGATACGCAGTATTTT. This gives the protein CASSGLALLTDTQYF.

The chain uses TRBV18 and TRBJ1-2, with D possibly matching TRBD1 (5 bases). In germline, CDR1 is KGHSH, CDR2 LQKENI. The length of the CDR3 is 15 residues. Trimming stripped 1 base from V and 8 bases from J, with 17 bases between. CDR3 DNA: TGTGCCAGCTCACCACGGACACCCGAAGAGGGAGGCTACACCTTC. Translating gives CASSPRTPEEGGYTF.